The rows below give T cell receptor beta chains drawn from one sample of a study of post-analysis software for immune sequencing data. TCRdb recomputed calls from the PCR reads with MiXCR, one row per CDR3 protein. The sample contains approximately 440,000 distinct CDR3 sequences, roughly 45% of which appear only once. What was sequenced was blood. These receptors originate from a girl between 10 and 17 years old with multiple sclerosis. The CDR3 runs from the conserved cysteine through the conserved F or W. D genes are given only for firm matches. Rows may omit the clone size; those that give it use once, few, many or a size class.

D gene: NA
clone size: NA
V gene: TRBV5-1
J gene: TRBJ2-5
CDR3 protein: CASLGGPRGETQYF
CDR3 DNA: TGCGCCAGCCTTGGGGGACCCCGGGGAGAGACCCAGTACTTC

D gene: TRBD2
clone size: NA
V gene: TRBV29-1
J gene: TRBJ2-5
CDR3 protein: CSVEGLAAHRETQYF
CDR3 DNA: TGCAGCGTTGAAGGGCTAGCGGCCCACCGGGAGACCCAGTACTTC

D gene: NA
clone size: NA
V gene: TRBV5-1
J gene: TRBJ2-3
CDR3 protein: CASSLAGAGYPTDTQYF
CDR3 DNA: TGCGCCAGCAGCTTGGCCGGCGCAGGGTATCCCACAGATACGCAGTATTTT

D gene: NA
clone size: NA
V gene: TRBV15
J gene: TRBJ2-4
CDR3 protein: CATSRDLEAKNIQYF
CDR3 DNA: TGTGCCACCAGCAGAGATTTGGAAGCCAAAAACATTCAGTACTTC

D gene: NA
clone size: few
V gene: TRBV6-5
J gene: TRBJ1-2
CDR3 protein: CASSLYGGKEGYTF
CDR3 DNA: TGTGCCAGCAGTTTGTATGGGGGGAAAGAAGGCTACACCTTC

D gene: TRBD2
clone size: NA
V gene: TRBV7-2
J gene: TRBJ2-1
CDR3 protein: CASSLFSAREGYNEQFF
CDR3 DNA: TGTGCCAGCAGCTTATTCTCTGCGCGGGAGGGCTACAATGAGCAGTTCTTC

D gene: TRBD1
clone size: NA
V gene: TRBV7-2
J gene: TRBJ2-4
CDR3 protein: CASSRDSQNIQYF
CDR3 DNA: TGTGCCAGCAGCAGGGACAGTCAAAACATTCAGTACTTC

D gene: NA
clone size: few
V gene: TRBV10-3
J gene: TRBJ2-5
CDR3 protein: CAISEGANQETQYF
CDR3 DNA: TGTGCCATCAGTGAAGGGGCAAACCAAGAGACCCAGTACTTC

D gene: TRBD2
clone size: NA
V gene: TRBV20-1
J gene: TRBJ2-1
CDR3 protein: CSARDIAGSSYNEQFF
CDR3 DNA: TGCAGTGCTAGAGATATAGCGGGGAGCTCCTACAATGAGCAGTTCTTC

D gene: NA
clone size: few
V gene: TRBV6-6
J gene: TRBJ2-7
CDR3 protein: CASSKLRDGDYEQYF
CDR3 DNA: TGTGCCAGCAGTAAACTCCGGGACGGTGACTACGAGCAGTACTTC

D gene: TRBD2
clone size: NA
V gene: TRBV10-3
J gene: TRBJ2-3
CDR3 protein: CAISGGLAGSDTQYF
CDR3 DNA: TGTGCCATCAGCGGGGGACTAGCGGGGTCAGATACGCAGTATTTT

D gene: NA
clone size: few
V gene: TRBV5-1
J gene: TRBJ2-1
CDR3 protein: CASSLSDPDYNEQFF
CDR3 DNA: TGCGCCAGCAGCTTGTCGGATCCAGACTACAATGAGCAGTTCTTC

D gene: NA
clone size: few
V gene: TRBV20-1
J gene: TRBJ2-1
CDR3 protein: CRARGEGLGNEQFF
CDR3 DNA: TGCAGGGCCAGGGGGGAGGGCCTGGGCAATGAGCAGTTCTTC

D gene: TRBD2
clone size: few
V gene: TRBV29-1
J gene: TRBJ2-7
CDR3 protein: CSVGGLADNEQYF
CDR3 DNA: TGCAGCGTTGGGGGACTAGCGGACAACGAGCAGTACTTC

D gene: NA
clone size: NA
V gene: TRBV12-3/TRBV12-4
J gene: TRBJ1-1
CDR3 protein: CASSYGSGTEAFF
CDR3 DNA: TGTGCCAGCAGTTATGGGAGTGGCACTGAAGCTTTCTTT

D gene: NA
clone size: NA
V gene: TRBV29-1
J gene: TRBJ1-2
CDR3 protein: CSVRTALYGYTF
CDR3 DNA: TGCAGCGTTCGGACGGCTCTCTATGGCTACACCTTC

D gene: NA
clone size: NA
V gene: TRBV4-1
J gene: TRBJ1-4
CDR3 protein: CASRDKGEIDEKLFF
CDR3 DNA: TGCGCCAGCAGAGACAAAGGGGAGATTGATGAAAAACTGTTTTTT

D gene: TRBD1
clone size: few
V gene: TRBV6-5
J gene: TRBJ2-5
CDR3 protein: CATRTGANEQYF
CDR3 DNA: TGTGCCACCAGGACAGGGGCGAATGAGCAGTACTTC

D gene: TRBD1
clone size: NA
V gene: TRBV7-9
J gene: TRBJ1-5
CDR3 protein: CASSPTRGRPQHF
CDR3 DNA: TGTGCCAGCAGCCCGACCAGGGGGCGGCCCCAGCATTTT

D gene: NA
clone size: NA
V gene: TRBV7-2
J gene: TRBJ2-1
CDR3 protein: CASSSKTSPLPTENEQFF
CDR3 DNA: TGTGCCAGCAGCTCCAAGACCTCCCCCCTTCCGACGGAAAATGAGCAGTTCTTC

D gene: NA
clone size: NA
V gene: TRBV29-1
J gene: TRBJ2-3
CDR3 protein: CSVEVLGGRDRADTQYF
CDR3 DNA: TGCAGCGTTGAGGTTTTGGGGGGGCGGGATCGGGCAGATACGCAGTATTTT

D gene: TRBD2
clone size: NA
V gene: TRBV4-1
J gene: TRBJ2-7
CDR3 protein: CASSPGREVFYEQYF
CDR3 DNA: TGCGCCAGCAGCCCCGGGCGGGAGGTTTTCTACGAGCAGTACTTC

D gene: TRBD1
clone size: NA
V gene: TRBV12-3/TRBV12-4
J gene: TRBJ1-4
CDR3 protein: CASSQDRQANEKLFF
CDR3 DNA: TGTGCCAGCAGTCAGGACAGGCAAGCTAATGAAAAACTGTTTTTT

D gene: NA
clone size: few
V gene: TRBV29-1
J gene: TRBJ2-3
CDR3 protein: CSALGPARSDTQYF
CDR3 DNA: TGCAGCGCCCTCGGACCCGCGAGATCAGATACGCAGTATTTT

D gene: NA
clone size: NA
V gene: TRBV14
J gene: TRBJ2-3
CDR3 protein: CASNQGVSSTDTQYF
CDR3 DNA: TGTGCCAGCAACCAAGGCGTTTCGAGCACAGATACGCAGTATTTT

D gene: NA
clone size: NA
V gene: TRBV20-1
J gene: TRBJ2-4
CDR3 protein: CSALGQAKNIQYF
CDR3 DNA: TGCAGTGCTTTGGGGCAGGCTAAAAACATTCAGTACTTC

D gene: NA
clone size: few
V gene: TRBV7-8
J gene: TRBJ2-3
CDR3 protein: CASSLRGRITADTQYF
CDR3 DNA: TGTGCCAGCAGCTTAAGGGGTCGGATAACGGCAGATACGCAGTATTTT

D gene: NA
clone size: once
V gene: TRBV20-1
J gene: TRBJ1-2
CDR3 protein: CSARDRDYTF
CDR3 DNA: TGCAGTGCTAGAGATCGTGACTACACCTTC

D gene: NA
clone size: few
V gene: TRBV5-1
J gene: TRBJ2-5
CDR3 protein: CASSLDTAGIQETQYF
CDR3 DNA: TGCGCCAGCAGCTTGGATACGGCGGGGATCCAAGAGACCCAGTACTTC

D gene: TRBD1
clone size: NA
V gene: TRBV2
J gene: TRBJ1-5
CDR3 protein: CASSVQGAVQPQHF
CDR3 DNA: TGTGCCAGCAGTGTACAGGGGGCCGTTCAGCCCCAGCATTTT

D gene: NA
clone size: NA
V gene: TRBV4-1
J gene: TRBJ2-3
CDR3 protein: CASSQKTDTQYF
CDR3 DNA: TGCGCCAGCAGCCAAAAGACAGATACGCAGTATTTT

D gene: TRBD2
clone size: few
V gene: TRBV4-1
J gene: TRBJ2-1
CDR3 protein: CASSQERLKVGSGSENEQFF
CDR3 DNA: TGCGCCAGCAGCCAAGAAAGATTAAAAGTCGGTAGCGGGAGTGAGAATGAGCAGTTCTTC

D gene: TRBD2
clone size: NA
V gene: TRBV28
J gene: TRBJ2-4
CDR3 protein: CASRPFGGLAGDLQYF
CDR3 DNA: TGTGCCAGCAGACCCTTCGGGGGTTTAGCGGGAGACCTCCAGTACTTC

D gene: NA
clone size: few
V gene: TRBV27
J gene: TRBJ1-6
CDR3 protein: CASSLSTGPRDSPLHF
CDR3 DNA: TGTGCCAGCAGTTTATCGACAGGCCCTAGGGATTCACCCCTCCACTTT

D gene: NA
clone size: few
V gene: TRBV20-1
J gene: TRBJ1-1
CDR3 protein: CSARDGLNTEAFF
CDR3 DNA: TGCAGTGCTAGAGATGGGTTGAACACTGAAGCTTTCTTT

D gene: NA
clone size: NA
V gene: TRBV28
J gene: TRBJ1-2
CDR3 protein: CASRTTEYIYTF
CDR3 DNA: TGTGCCAGCCGAACGACAGAGTATATCTACACCTTC

D gene: TRBD2
clone size: NA
V gene: TRBV3-1
J gene: TRBJ2-3
CDR3 protein: CASSQASGTILDTQYF
CDR3 DNA: TGTGCCAGCAGCCAAGCAAGCGGGACCATCTTAGATACGCAGTATTTT

D gene: NA
clone size: NA
V gene: TRBV20-1
J gene: TRBJ2-1
CDR3 protein: CSARKDEQFF
CDR3 DNA: TGCAGTGCCAGGAAAGATGAGCAGTTCTTC

D gene: NA
clone size: few
V gene: TRBV29-1
J gene: TRBJ2-7
CDR3 protein: CSVEGGHLYEQYF
CDR3 DNA: TGCAGCGTTGAGGGGGGCCACCTCTACGAGCAGTACTTC

D gene: NA
clone size: NA
V gene: TRBV20-1
J gene: TRBJ1-1
CDR3 protein: CSALWALTTEAFF
CDR3 DNA: TGCAGTGCTCTGTGGGCGCTGACCACTGAAGCTTTCTTT

D gene: TRBD1
clone size: NA
V gene: TRBV4-3
J gene: TRBJ1-2
CDR3 protein: CASSQEIPPDRGRANYGYTF
CDR3 DNA: TGCGCCAGCAGCCAAGAGATCCCCCCGGACAGGGGAAGGGCTAACTATGGCTACACCTTC

D gene: TRBD1
clone size: NA
V gene: TRBV20-1
J gene: TRBJ1-5
CDR3 protein: CSARGLSTGEAAQPQHF
CDR3 DNA: TGCAGTGCTAGAGGTTTATCTACAGGGGAGGCGGCTCAGCCCCAGCATTTT

D gene: NA
clone size: NA
V gene: TRBV20-1
J gene: TRBJ2-1
CDR3 protein: CSAREGREQFF
CDR3 DNA: TGCAGTGCTAGAGAAGGGCGGGAGCAGTTCTTC

D gene: TRBD1
clone size: NA
V gene: TRBV6-1
J gene: TRBJ2-7
CDR3 protein: CASKTGGDEQYF
CDR3 DNA: TGTGCCAGCAAGACAGGGGGTGACGAGCAGTACTTC

D gene: NA
clone size: few
V gene: TRBV7-3
J gene: TRBJ2-7
CDR3 protein: CASSIGREYEQYF
CDR3 DNA: TGTGCCAGCAGCATAGGACGAGAATACGAGCAGTACTTC

D gene: TRBD1
clone size: NA
V gene: TRBV10-2
J gene: TRBJ2-7
CDR3 protein: CASSRQGSSSYEQYF
CDR3 DNA: TGCGCCAGCAGTAGACAGGGGTCAAGCTCCTACGAGCAGTACTTC

D gene: TRBD2
clone size: once
V gene: TRBV7-3
J gene: TRBJ2-2
CDR3 protein: CASSPLADTGELFF
CDR3 DNA: TGTGCCAGCAGCCCCCTAGCGGACACCGGGGAGCTGTTTTTT

D gene: NA
clone size: NA
V gene: TRBV7-2
J gene: TRBJ1-2
CDR3 protein: CASSPSIGRGSNYGYTF
CDR3 DNA: TGTGCCAGCAGCCCATCCATCGGGCGGGGCTCTAACTATGGCTACACCTTC

D gene: NA
clone size: few
V gene: TRBV20-1
J gene: TRBJ1-5
CDR3 protein: CSARVPPRESRGVSNQPQHF
CDR3 DNA: TGCAGTGCTAGAGTCCCTCCGAGGGAATCGCGGGGAGTTAGCAATCAGCCCCAGCATTTT

D gene: NA
clone size: few
V gene: TRBV12-3/TRBV12-4
J gene: TRBJ2-7
CDR3 protein: CASSYHRAYEQYF
CDR3 DNA: TGTGCCAGCAGTTACCACAGAGCCTACGAGCAGTACTTC

D gene: NA
clone size: few
V gene: TRBV3-1
J gene: TRBJ1-5
CDR3 protein: CASSLGSLGGNQPQHF
CDR3 DNA: TGTGCCAGCAGCCTAGGCAGTTTAGGAGGCAATCAGCCCCAGCATTTT

D gene: NA
clone size: NA
V gene: TRBV12-3/TRBV12-4
J gene: TRBJ1-1
CDR3 protein: CASSLYGETEAFF
CDR3 DNA: TGTGCCAGCAGTTTGTACGGCGAAACTGAAGCTTTCTTT